This T cell receptor (beta chain) originates from a study of blood T cell repertoires in COVID-19. The wider study: Sources were T cells, B-cell-depleted T cells, or PBMCs; the material itself was cDNA or gDNA.

Per the original methods: Reference gene primer amplification gave estimated nucleated cell counts. Profiling relied on immunoSEQ multiplex PCR, and the TCRdb table lists in-frame clones only, not all of them. That table is the source of V, J and clone size, and D and trimming were worked out from the DNA. In the table there are 110,000 or so clones, roughly 84% of which are singletons. The sample consisted of peripheral blood. The TCR comes from a woman aged 50 to 60 with acute or convalescent COVID-19.

This CDR3 reads CASSSGTGVIGELFF. CDR3 coding DNA: TGCGCCAGCAGCTCCGGGACAGGGGTCATCGGGGAGCTGTTTTTT. V usage is TRBV5-1 and J usage is TRBJ2-2, with 10 positions matching TRBD1. The CDR3 is made up of 15 amino acids. Germline V gene data show CDR1 as SGHRS and CDR2 as YFSETQ. V trimming: 3 bases; J trimming: 7 bases; junction bases outside the gene matches: 6.